The present T cell receptor beta chain was sequenced within a study of shared clonotypes between healthy human individuals. Trimming stripped 6 bases from V and 2 bases from J, with 5 bases between. This CDR3 region has 13 residues. Germline V CDR1 and CDR2: MDHEN, SYDVKM. The repertoire was sequenced with immunoSEQ multiplex PCR; TCRdb's copy has only in-frame clones and lacks some. Of 520,000 or so clones listed, 70% to 80% are singletons. The gene calls are TRBV28 and TRBJ2-6; no reliable D call. The sample taken for sequencing was PBMCs. The sequence came from a middle-aged woman in good health. Some clones in this sample may be carry-over from other donors' samples. This CDR3 reads CASSIPGANVLTF. CDR3 nucleotide sequence: TGTGCCAGCAGCATCCCTGGGGCCAACGTCCTGACTTTC.